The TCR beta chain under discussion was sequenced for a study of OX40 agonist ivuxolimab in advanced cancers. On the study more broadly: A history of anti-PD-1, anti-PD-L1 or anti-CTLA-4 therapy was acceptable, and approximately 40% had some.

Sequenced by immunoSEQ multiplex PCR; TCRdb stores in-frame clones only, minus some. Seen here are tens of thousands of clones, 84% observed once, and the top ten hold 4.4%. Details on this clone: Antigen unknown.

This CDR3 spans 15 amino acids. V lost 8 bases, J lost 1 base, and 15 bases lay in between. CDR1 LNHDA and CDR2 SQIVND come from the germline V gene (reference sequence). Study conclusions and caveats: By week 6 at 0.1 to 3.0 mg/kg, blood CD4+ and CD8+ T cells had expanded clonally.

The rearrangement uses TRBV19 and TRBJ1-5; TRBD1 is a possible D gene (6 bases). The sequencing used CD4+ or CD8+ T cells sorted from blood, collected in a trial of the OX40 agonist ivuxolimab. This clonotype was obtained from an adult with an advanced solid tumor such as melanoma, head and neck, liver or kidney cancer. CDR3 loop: CASQFGQGSNQPQHF. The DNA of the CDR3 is TGTGCCAGTCAGTTCGGGCAGGGGAGCAATCAGCCCCAGCATTTT.